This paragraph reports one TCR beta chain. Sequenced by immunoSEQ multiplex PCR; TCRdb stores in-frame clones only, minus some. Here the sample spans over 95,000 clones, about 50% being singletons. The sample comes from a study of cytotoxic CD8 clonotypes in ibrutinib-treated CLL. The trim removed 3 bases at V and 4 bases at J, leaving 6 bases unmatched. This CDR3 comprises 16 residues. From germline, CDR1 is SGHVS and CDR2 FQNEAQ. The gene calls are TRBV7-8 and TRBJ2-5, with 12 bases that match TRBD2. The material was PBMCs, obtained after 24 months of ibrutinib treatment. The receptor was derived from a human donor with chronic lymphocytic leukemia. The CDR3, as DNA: TGTGCCAGCAGCTTTCGGTCTAGCGGGGGGGCAGAGACCCAGTACTTC. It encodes CASSFRSSGGAETQYF.